Shown below are 27 T cell receptor beta chains from a single sample sequenced in a study of OX40 agonist ivuxolimab in advanced cancers. The table came from immunoSEQ multiplex PCR; TCRdb's copy has only in-frame clones and leaves some out. The sample shows 80,000 or so clones, approximately 92% of them seen only once. Here the sequenced sample was CD4+ or CD8+ T cells sorted from blood, taken in a trial of the OX40 agonist ivuxolimab. These receptors were collected from an adult with an advanced solid tumor such as melanoma, head and neck, liver or kidney cancer.

The chain has TRBV18 and TRBJ1-1, with 7 positions matching TRBD1. The CDR3 loop spans 14 amino acids. The V segment lost 4 bases and the J segment 3 bases; nucleotides outside the gene matches: 5. Germline V lookup: CDR1 KGHSH, CDR2 LQKENI. The CDR3 DNA follows: TGTGCCAGCTCACTTACCGACAGGGACACTGAAGCTTTCTTT. It yields the protein CASSLTDRDTEAFF.

This clone was recorded only once. The genes are TRBV6-5 and TRBJ2-7; 7 bases match TRBD1. The CDR3 length is 15 residues. The germline gives CDR1 MNHEY, CDR2 SVGAGI. The trim removed 5 bases at V and 9 bases at J, leaving 16 bases unmatched. In DNA form, the CDR3 reads TGTGCCAGCAGTCGAAACCCGGGACAGTGGACGGTGCAGTACTTC. This sequence encodes CASSRNPGQWTVQYF.

V and J are TRBV2 and TRBJ2-1; 14 bases agree with TRBD2. The germline CDR1 and CDR2 sequences are SNHLY and FYNNEI. Losses at the gene ends were 6 bases for V and 9 bases for J; bases not matched to a gene: 10. The CDR3 is 16 amino acids. The CDR3 DNA is TGTGCCAGCAGGGAGGGACTAGCGGGGGCCCAGGGTGAGCAGTTCTTC. Translating it yields CASREGLAGAQGEQFF.

The rearrangement links TRBV18 to TRBJ1-2; TRBD1 might be the D (6 bases). Germline values: CDR1 KGHSH, CDR2 LQKENI. V was pared by 6 bases and J by 4 bases, with 15 bases between. This CDR3 spans 14 amino acids. The CDR3 reads CASSQGDRSYGYTF. The CDR3 bases are TGTGCCAGCTCGCAGGGAGACAGGAGCTATGGCTACACCTTC.

This clone was seen only once. The chain couples TRBV28 to TRBJ2-7; TRBD1 matches 10 bases. After removal of 6 bases from V and 3 bases from J, the junction contained 8 bases not matched to a gene. Looked up from germline, CDR1 is MDHEN and CDR2 is SYDVKM. The CDR3 length is 15 residues. The CDR3 protein is CASRGPGQGFYEQYF. Written as DNA, the CDR3 is TGTGCCAGCAGGGGGCCGGGACAGGGGTTCTACGAGCAGTACTTC. Full variable domain (rest looked up from reference TRBV28 and TRBJ2-7): DVKVTQSSRYLVKRTGEKVFLECVQDMDHENMFWYRQDPGLGLRLIYFSYDVKMKEKGDIPEGYSVSREKKERFSLILESASTNQTSMYLCASRGPGQGFYEQYFGPGTRLTVT.

This clone has just a few counts. This sequence joins TRBV6-1 and TRBJ2-3; D unclear. The germline V and J ends were trimmed by 1 base and 1 base, with 6 bases remaining between them. The V gene's germline CDR1 is MNHNS and CDR2 SASEGT. The CDR3 length is 14 residues. This chain's CDR3 is CASSEGWGTDTQYF. Here the CDR3 DNA reads TGTGCCAGCAGTGAAGGGTGGGGCACAGATACGCAGTATTTT.

This clone was picked up a small number of times. The chain links TRBV19 to TRBJ2-3; 10 nucleotides align to TRBD2. After removal of 2 bases from V and 3 bases from J, the junction contained 5 bases not matched to a gene. Germline CDR1 and CDR2: LNHDA and SQIVND (reference sequence). This CDR3 is 16 amino acids long. In nucleotides, the CDR3 is TGTGCCAGTAGTATATCTAGCGGGAGTAGTACAGATACGCAGTATTTT. Residues: CASSISSGSSTDTQYF.

The chain is built from TRBV7-9 and TRBJ2-5, with TRBD2 matching over 8 bases. The CDR3 has 14 residues. Losses at the gene ends were 3 bases for V and 4 bases for J; bases not matched to a gene: 4. Germline loops: CDR1 SEHNR, CDR2 FQNEAQ (reference sequence). The CDR3 loop is CASSFGGAGETQYF. CDR3 sequence (DNA): TGTGCCAGCAGCTTCGGGGGGGCAGGAGAGACCCAGTACTTC.

The chain couples TRBV25-1 to TRBJ1-6; D perhaps matches TRBD1 (5 bases). This CDR3 is 13 amino acids long. The germline CDR1 and CDR2 sequences are MGHDK and SYGVNS. V was pared by 4 bases and J by 10 bases, with 11 bases between. The CDR3 region is CASSAGRYSPLHF. CDR3 in DNA: TGTGCCAGCAGTGCAGGGCGGTACTCACCCCTCCACTTT.

The V gene is TRBV7-9, the J gene TRBJ1-6; 8 nucleotides line up with TRBD1. Germline V gives CDR1 SEHNR, CDR2 FQNEAQ (reference sequence). V was clipped by 1 base and J by 10 bases; unmatched bases: 3. The CDR3 totals 14 residues. This chain's CDR3 is CASSLGTGRSPLHF. In DNA, the CDR3 is TGTGCCAGCAGCTTAGGGACAGGGAGATCACCCCTCCACTTT.

A note on this clone: A read error may produce the germline difference seen at one junction end. This chain links TRBV6-1 with TRBJ2-2; 14 bases agree with TRBD2. Germline CDR1 is MNHNS and CDR2 is SASEGT. CDR3 length: 18 residues. CDR3 coding DNA: TGTGCCAGCAGTAAAGCCGGGACTAGCGGGAGAAGGGCCGGGGAGCTGTTTTTT. Amino acids: CASSKAGTSGRRAGELFF.

The CDR3, as DNA: TGCGCCAGCAGCTTGGGGGGACAGGGGATTGGCGAGCAGTACTTC. Amino acids: CASSLGGQGIGEQYF. The chain employs TRBV5-1 and TRBJ2-7; 10 positions match TRBD1. This CDR3 comprises 15 residues. V gave up 0 bases and J gave up 6 bases; unmatched junction bases: 6. Germline V gene lookup returns CDR1 SGHRS and CDR2 YFSETQ.

The chain recombines TRBV4-3 with TRBJ2-1; D call uncertain. The ends were cut back, 1 base at V and 8 bases at J, with 9 bases in the middle. CDR1 is LGHNA, CDR2 YSLEER, per germline. This CDR3 spans 13 amino acids. CDR3 nucleotide sequence: TGCGCCAGCAGCCAAGGACCCTTTTATGAGCAGTTCTTC. It is translated as CASSQGPFYEQFF.

The rearrangement uses TRBV5-1 and TRBJ2-7; D remains ambiguous. With 4 bases removed from V and 6 bases from J, the gap between germline ends came to 8 bases. The CDR3 runs 11 residues. Germline V gives CDR1 SGHRS, CDR2 YFSETQ. CDR3 bases: TGCGCCAGCAGCGCGACAAGCGAGCAGTACTTC. Translating gives CASSATSEQYF.

The chain has TRBV11-2 and TRBJ2-1; D is possibly TRBD1 or TRBD2 (7 bases each). CDR3 size: 16 residues. V lost 5 bases to trimming and J lost 0 bases, with 14 bases between them. The germline gives CDR1 SGHAT, CDR2 FQNNGV. The CDR3 region has the DNA TGTGCCAGCAGCCCCGGGGGGACAGCCTCCTACAATGAGCAGTTCTTC. This codes for CASSPGGTASYNEQFF.

The chain has TRBV7-8 and TRBJ2-7; D is unclear. Germline loops: CDR1 SGHVS, CDR2 FQNEAQ. Trimming took off 3 bases at V and 5 bases at J, with 11 bases between the two ends. This CDR3 is built from 13 residues. CDR3 loop: CASSLVVGNEQYF. DNA for the CDR3: TGTGCCAGCAGCTTGGTAGTCGGTAACGAGCAGTACTTC.

The J gene is TRBJ2-2, the V gene TRBV5-1; D not certain. The CDR3 sequence is 15 residues long. In germline, CDR1 is SGHRS, CDR2 YFSETQ. The ends were cut back, 0 bases at V and 6 bases at J, with 12 bases in the middle. CDR3 in amino acids: CASSLGGVVAGELFF. CDR3 DNA: TGCGCCAGCAGCTTGGGTGGGGTTGTCGCCGGGGAGCTGTTTTTT.

The chain joins TRBV11-2 to TRBJ1-3; weak D call: TRBD1 (5 bases). Per the germline V gene, CDR1 is SGHAT and CDR2 is FQNNGV. The CDR3 sequence is 16 residues long. The germline V and J ends were trimmed by 1 base and 0 bases, with 10 bases remaining between them. The CDR3 sequence: CASSLVGGVSGNTIYF. DNA for the CDR3: TGTGCCAGCAGCTTAGTGGGGGGGGTCTCTGGAAACACCATATATTTT.

This clone was seen a single time. The chain links TRBV18 to TRBJ2-7; 10 nucleotides agree with TRBD2. The V gene end was trimmed by 0 bases and the J gene end by 1 base; junction bases not matched to a gene: 6. This CDR3 is built from 17 residues. CDR1 KGHSH and CDR2 LQKENI come from the germline V gene. CDR3 DNA: TGTGCCAGCTCACCACCCGGCTCTAGCGGGGGTTCCTACGAGCAGTACTTC. Translated, it gives CASSPPGSSGGSYEQYF.

This clone was recorded a few times. The chain has TRBV18 and TRBJ2-2; D remains unclear. The CDR3 runs 15 residues. With 3 bases removed from V and 0 bases from J, the gap between germline ends came to 8 bases. Per the germline V gene, CDR1 is KGHSH and CDR2 is LQKENI. The CDR3 region has the DNA TGTGCCAGCTCACCTAACGTTGCGAACACCGGGGAGCTGTTTTTT. Translation: CASSPNVANTGELFF.

V gene TRBV6-5 combines with J gene TRBJ2-7, with TRBD2 matching 12 bases. In germline, CDR1 is MNHEY, CDR2 SVGAGI. V lost 0 bases, J lost 2 bases, and 2 bases stayed unmatched. This CDR3 has 16 residues. CDR3 coding DNA: TGTGCCAGCAGTTACTCCGGACTAGCGGGAACCTACGAGCAGTACTTC. Translation: CASSYSGLAGTYEQYF.

The gene calls are TRBV5-1 and TRBJ1-1, with D possibly TRBD1 on 5 matching bases. V was pared by 4 bases and J by 5 bases, with 18 bases between. The CDR3 consists of 15 residues. CDR1 is SGHRS and CDR2 is YFSETQ in the germline V gene. CDR3 region: CASSPLGGVETEAFF. DNA for the CDR3: TGCGCCAGCAGCCCCCTTGGGGGGGTGGAAACTGAAGCTTTCTTT.

A single count supports this clone. The V gene is TRBV6-5, the J gene TRBJ1-1; D gene unclear. Per germline, CDR1 MNHEY and CDR2 SVGAGI. The ends were cut back, 6 bases at V and 1 base at J, with 12 bases in the middle. The CDR3 runs 14 residues. Here the CDR3 DNA reads TGTGCCAGCAGGAGACTCAGAGAGAACACTGAAGCTTTCTTT. Amino acids: CASRRLRENTEAFF.

This chain connects TRBV7-2 to TRBJ2-7, with a possible D match to TRBD2 (6 bases). Germline V CDR1 and CDR2: SGHTA, FQGNSA. This CDR3 region has 14 residues. V was pared by 7 bases and J by 1 base, with 14 bases between. CDR3 nucleotide sequence: TGTGCCAGCACCCAGAGTCGGGGGTCCTACGAGCAGTACTTC. Protein: CASTQSRGSYEQYF. The whole variable domain, filled in from reference TRBV7-2 and TRBJ2-7, reads GAGVSQSPSNKVTEKGKDVELRCDPISGHTALYWYRQSLGQGLEFLIYFQGNSAPDKSGLPSDRFSAERTGGSVSTLTIQRTQQEDSAVYLCASTQSRGSYEQYFGPGTRLTVT.

The CDR3 sequence: CASSLHGTVSYNEQFF. In DNA, the CDR3 is TGTGCCAGCAGCTTGCATGGGACAGTCTCCTACAATGAGCAGTTCTTC. The chain employs TRBV5-6 and TRBJ2-1; 7 positions match TRBD1. The CDR3 runs to 16 residues. Germline V lookup: CDR1 SGHDT, CDR2 YYEEEE. The V and J ends lost 1 base and 0 bases, in that order; junction bases with no gene match: 4. The full variable domain, completed using reference TRBV5-6 and TRBJ2-1, is DAGVTQSPTHLIKTRGQQVTLRCSPKSGHDTVSWYQQALGQGPQFIFQYYEEEERQRGNFPDRFSGHQFPNYSSELNVNALLLGDSALYLCASSLHGTVSYNEQFFGPGTRLTVL.

The chain joins TRBV5-8 to TRBJ1-5, with 7 bases matching TRBD1. The CDR3 is 13 amino acids. V lost 2 bases to trimming and J lost 6 bases; unmatched junction nucleotides: 2. Germline assignment: CDR1 SGHTS and CDR2 YDEGEE. CDR3 sequence (DNA): TGTGCCAGCAGCTTTGACAGGGTTCAGCCCCAGCATTTT. This sequence encodes CASSFDRVQPQHF.

The V and J genes are TRBV11-1 and TRBJ1-1; D is unresolved. V was shortened by 3 bases and J by 0 bases, with 14 bases between the two germline ends. CDR1 is SGHAT, CDR2 FQDESV, per germline (reference sequence). This CDR3 spans 16 amino acids. This chain's CDR3 is CASSFKCANMNTEAFF. The CDR3 DNA is TGTGCCAGCAGCTTCAAATGCGCCAACATGAACACTGAAGCTTTCTTT.